The next 26 T cell receptor beta chains were all read from a single sample in a study of T cell repertoires in cytomegalovirus infection. MiXCR was run by TCRdb on the reads, yielding one entry per CDR3 protein. The sample contains about 770,000 distinct CDR3 sequences, around 29% of which appear only once. The antigens these receptors bind are not known. Sequencing used cultured CD8+ T cells from PBMCs, obtained from culture after CMV antigen stimulation. Receptors were obtained from a human donor in good health (CMV status not recorded). Some clones in this sample may be carry-over from other donors' samples.

This clonotype was seen more than once but under ten times. This chain joins TRBV7-9 and TRBJ2-2; perhaps D is TRBD1 or TRBD2 (7 bases each). Germline V gives CDR1 SEHNR, CDR2 FQNEAQ (reference sequence). CDR3 size: 16 residues. V lost 3 bases, J lost 5 bases, and 16 bases lay in between. CDR3 in DNA: TGTGCCAGCAGCTTTCCCTCAGGGGGAGGGACCGGGGAGCTGTTTTTT. Translating gives CASSFPSGGGTGELFF.

The CDR3 sequence is CASSYSIFLGTNYGYTF. The CDR3 DNA sequence: TGTGCCAGCAGTTACTCGATCTTTCTCGGGACGAACTATGGCTACACCTTC. The chain employs TRBV6-5 and TRBJ1-2; D perhaps matches TRBD1 (5 bases). The germline gives CDR1 MNHEY, CDR2 SVGAGI. The germline V and J ends were trimmed by 0 bases and 2 bases, with 16 bases remaining between them. This CDR3 spans 17 amino acids.

Of note for this clonotype: A much larger clone lies a single base off, so this may be a read error. As DNA, the CDR3 is TGTGCCAGCAGCGGAAGCGGACAGGCTCAGGGGAATAAGCAGTTCTTC. Protein sequence: CASSGSGQAQGNKQFF. This chain links TRBV7-2 with TRBJ2-1; 7 bases match TRBD1. The CDR3 has 16 amino acids. V dropped 5 bases and J dropped 11; count of bases not matched to a gene: 18. Germline CDR1 reads SGHTA; CDR2 reads FQGNSA.

This clonotype was observed a handful of times. The rearrangement joins TRBV10-1 to TRBJ2-7; D is perhaps TRBD1 (6 bases). Germline values: CDR1 WNHNN, CDR2 SYGVQD (reference sequence). The CDR3 totals 13 residues. CDR3 in amino acids: CRRRTAYSYEQYF. The CDR3 nucleotides are TGCCGACGCCGGACAGCATATTCCTACGAGCAGTACTTC.

The CDR3: CASRFNYGYTF. CDR3 bases: TGTGCCAGTAGGTTCAACTATGGCTACACCTTC. This chain connects TRBV19 to TRBJ1-2; D is unresolved. From germline, CDR1 is LNHDA and CDR2 SQIVND (reference sequence). V shed 6 bases and J shed 2 bases, with 4 bases lying between them. CDR3 length: 11 residues.

This rearrangement joins TRBV4-3 to TRBJ2-3; D not resolved. V was clipped by 0 bases and J by 2 bases, with 9 bases between them. In germline, CDR1 is LGHNA, CDR2 YSLEER. The CDR3 is 15 amino acids. DNA of the CDR3: TGCGCCAGCAGCCAAGATTGGAATCCCACAGATACGCAGTATTTT. This sequence encodes CASSQDWNPTDTQYF.

The chain employs TRBV12-3 or TRBV12-4 and TRBJ2-7; D not certain. V lost 9 bases and J 1 base, leaving 13 bases between the germline ends. The CDR3 length is 13 residues. Here the CDR3 reads CASSRQVSYEQYF. CDR3 nucleotide sequence: TGTGCCAGTAGTCGTCAGGTTTCCTACGAGCAGTACTTC.

The rearrangement links TRBV7-6 to TRBJ2-7; unclear D gene. V lost 0 bases to trimming and J lost 7 bases, with 10 bases between them. CDR3 length: 13 residues. Germline V gives CDR1 SGHVS, CDR2 FNYEAQ. The DNA of the CDR3 is TGTGCCAGCAGCTTAGCGCCAGCGTCGGAGCAGTACGTC. Protein product: CASSLAPASEQYV.

The rearrangement joins TRBV4-1 to TRBJ2-4; perhaps TRBD1 as D (6 bases). V shed 1 base and J shed 7 bases, with 11 bases lying between them. Germline CDR1 and CDR2: MGHRA and YSYEKL. The CDR3 spans 14 residues. CDR3 sequence (DNA): TGCGCCAGCAGCCAAGCGGGGACAATCAACATTCAGTACTTC. This sequence encodes CASSQAGTINIQYF.

This clonotype has at least ten counts. This sequence joins TRBV18 and TRBJ2-5; 12 nucleotides match TRBD1. V gave up 3 bases and J gave up 6 bases; unmatched junction bases: 5. The CDR3 covers 15 residues. Germline values: CDR1 KGHSH, CDR2 LQKENI. DNA for the CDR3: TGTGCCAGCTCACCGGGACAGGGGGCAAAGCAGACCCAGTACTTC. Its translation: CASSPGQGAKQTQYF.

A few counts support this clonotype. The chain uses TRBV19 and TRBJ2-1; perhaps TRBD1 as D (6 bases). V dropped 5 bases and J dropped 1 base, with 12 bases sitting between them. The CDR3 contains 15 residues. Germline CDR1 and CDR2: LNHDA and SQIVND (reference sequence). The CDR3: CASSPQGYSYNEQFF. The DNA for the CDR3 is TGTGCCAGTAGTCCTCAGGGGTATTCCTACAATGAGCAGTTCTTC.

The rearrangement links TRBV7-2 to TRBJ2-1, with 11 bases lining up with TRBD2. The germline gives CDR1 SGHTA, CDR2 FQGNSA. The junction had 11 bases not matched to a gene; V was cut back by 5 bases and J by 5 bases. This CDR3 has 17 amino acids. The CDR3 DNA is TGTGCCAGCAGCCTCAGACTAGCGGGGAGCATCCACAATGAGCAGTTCTTC. This translates into CASSLRLAGSIHNEQFF.

Here the CDR3 reads CASSAGPLQYGYTF. Written as DNA, the CDR3 is TGTGCCAGCAGTGCGGGACCCCTCCAATATGGCTACACCTTC. The V call is TRBV6-6, the J call TRBJ1-2; D is possibly TRBD1 (5 bases). This CDR3 has 14 amino acids. V lost 5 bases to trimming and J lost 5 bases, with 15 bases between them. Germline lookup yields CDR1 MNHNY and CDR2 SVGAGI (reference sequence).

The chain combines TRBV20-1 with TRBJ1-5, with 9 bases aligning to TRBD1. Losses at the gene ends were 3 bases for V and 5 bases for J; bases not matched to a gene: 20. The CDR3 has 19 residues. Germline V CDR1 and CDR2: DFQATT, SNEGSKA (reference sequence). The CDR3 nucleotides are TGCAGTGCTAGGGATGCGGGACAGGGTATGATGTTGGACGATCAGCCCCAGCATTTT. Its translation is CSARDAGQGMMLDDQPQHF.

This clonotype was seen only a few times. This chain connects TRBV19 to TRBJ2-7, with a weak D call TRBD1 (6 bases). Germline V lookup: CDR1 LNHDA, CDR2 SQIVND (reference sequence). The CDR3 runs 14 residues. The V end lost 4 bases, the J end lost 5 bases, and 15 bases lay between the germline ends. CDR3 sequence: CASSRPGQNDEQYF. CDR3 in DNA: TGTGCCAGTAGTAGACCGGGACAAAACGACGAGCAGTACTTC.

The table lists this clonotype with a few counts. The chain has TRBV4-3 and TRBJ2-3; the match to TRBD2 covers 8 bases. Germline loops: CDR1 LGHNA, CDR2 YSLEER. Trimming at V came to 1 base and at J to 0 bases, leaving 12 bases not matched to a gene. This CDR3 comprises 19 residues. The CDR3 region is CASSQVNPLAGTSTDTQYF. CDR3 DNA sequence: TGCGCCAGCAGCCAAGTGAACCCCTTAGCGGGGACTAGCACAGATACGCAGTATTTT.

This clonotype appeared a few times. The V call is TRBV6-2 or TRBV6-3, the J call TRBJ1-2; 8 bases match TRBD1. CDR3 length: 15 residues. Germline V gives CDR1 MNHEY, CDR2 SVGEGT. V was clipped by 2 bases and J by 4 bases; unmatched bases: 6. The CDR3 nucleotides read TGTGCCAGCAGTTACGATCCAGGGGGCACCTATGGCTACACCTTC. Its translation is CASSYDPGGTYGYTF.

This chain uses TRBV27 with TRBJ2-1; D is unresolved. Germline CDR1 is MNHEY and CDR2 is SMNVEV (reference sequence). The CDR3 is 14 amino acids. V gave up 7 bases and J gave up 0 bases, with 10 bases separating them. The CDR3 DNA follows: TGTGCCAGCAAGACTCGAAGCTCCTACAATGAGCAGTTCTTC. Its translation is CASKTRSSYNEQFF.

As for this clonotype: One end of the junction fails to match germline, which may point to a read error. The chain is built from TRBV12-3 or TRBV12-4 and TRBJ2-1, with 9 bases lining up with TRBD2. The CDR3 runs to 16 residues. CDR3 coding DNA: TGTGCCAACAGTTTATTGGCGGGGGGGTACTACAATGAGCAGTTCTTC. This gives the protein CANSLLAGGYYNEQFF.

This clonotype appeared a few times. The chain has TRBV12-3 or TRBV12-4 and TRBJ2-3, with TRBD2 matching over 10 bases. J was trimmed by 0 bases and V by 3 bases; bases with no gene match: 6. The CDR3 has 17 amino acids. The CDR3 sequence is CASSFTLAGGSTDTQYF. DNA for the CDR3: TGTGCCAGCAGTTTTACGTTAGCGGGGGGCAGCACAGATACGCAGTATTTT.

This clonotype was seen only a few times. The genes are TRBV6-6 and TRBJ2-5, with unresolved D. CDR1 MNHNY and CDR2 SVGAGI come from the germline V gene (reference sequence). The CDR3 is 13 residues long. Trimming removed 4 bases at V and 2 bases at J, with 8 bases between. The chain's CDR3 is CASSSKIQETQYF. DNA of the CDR3: TGTGCCAGCAGTTCGAAGATTCAAGAGACCCAGTACTTC.

V gene TRBV6-2 or TRBV6-3 combines with J gene TRBJ1-2; D remains unclear. CDR1 is MNHEY, CDR2 SVGEGT, per germline. V was trimmed by 7 bases and J by 4 bases, leaving 13 bases between them. The CDR3 loop spans 13 amino acids. CDR3 sequence (DNA): TGTGCCAGCACCAAACGAAGTTTCTATGGCTACACCTTC. This sequence encodes CASTKRSFYGYTF.

CDR3 DNA: TGTGCCAGTAGTATTGGGTGGTATCAGCCCCAGCATTTT. It specifies CASSIGWYQPQHF. The gene calls are TRBV19 and TRBJ1-5; D gene unclear. Germline V gene sequence: CDR1 LNHDA, CDR2 SQIVND (reference sequence). V lost 3 bases and J lost 5, with 8 bases in between. This CDR3 has 13 amino acids.

The chain combines TRBV7-2 with TRBJ2-1; D possibly corresponds to TRBD2 (7 bases). The CDR3 runs to 17 residues. Germline lookup yields CDR1 SGHTA and CDR2 FQGNSA. V was clipped by 6 bases and J by 7 bases, with 25 bases between them. CDR3 residues: CASSWEGGGLRGNEQFF. The CDR3 DNA reads TGTGCCAGCAGTTGGGAGGGGGGGGGGCTCAGAGGGAATGAGCAGTTCTTC. Full variable domain (remainder filled in from reference TRBV7-2 and TRBJ2-1): GAGVSQSPSNKVTEKGKDVELRCDPISGHTALYWYRQSLGQGLEFLIYFQGNSAPDKSGLPSDRFSAERTGGSVSTLTIQRTQQEDSAVYLCASSWEGGGLRGNEQFFGPGTRLTVL.

The genes are TRBV4-3 and TRBJ1-6, with D uncertain. V shed 1 base and J shed 0 bases, with 13 bases lying between them. The CDR3 length is 18 residues. Germline V gives CDR1 LGHNA, CDR2 YSLEER. CDR3 protein: CASSQVRQSRSYNSPLHF. In nucleotides, the CDR3 is TGCGCCAGCAGCCAAGTCCGTCAGTCCCGCTCCTATAATTCACCCCTCCACTTT.

This clonotype was observed a few times. This rearrangement joins TRBV12-3 or TRBV12-4 to TRBJ1-1, with D unclear. This CDR3 is 11 amino acids long. Between the trimmed V and J ends, which lost 3 bases and 11 bases, there was a span of 10 bases. The CDR3 coding sequence is TGTGCCAGCAGTTTGTATGGAGAGGCTTTCTTT. This sequence encodes CASSLYGEAFF.